This note documents a single T cell receptor beta chain sequence. The antigen is not known. Libraries were prepared by immunoSEQ multiplex PCR; TCRdb keeps only in-frame clonotypes and omits some of them. The sample consists of approximately 92,000 clones, under 90% of them appearing once. This sample's time point: baseline, week 1 (first vaccination visit). The sample's treatment: pre-vaccination baseline after standard-of-care therapy. This record comes from a study of a mutant IDH1 vaccine in newly diagnosed glioma. For the study at large: Standard pretreatment was either radiotherapy, temozolomide, or, for most, radiochemotherapy with temozolomide. The study, taken as a whole, reports: Researchers report vaccine-induced immune responses in less than 95% of patients. Changes in the top peripheral T cell clonotypes seemingly had no bearing on pseudoprogression.

With 0 bases removed from V and 4 bases from J, the gap between germline ends came to 14 bases. The CDR3 consists of 16 residues. Germline values: CDR1 SGDLS, CDR2 YYNGEE. Sequencing used PBMCs, obtained from a glioma patient treated with radiotherapy, temozolomide or both. This clonotype was obtained from a woman between 45 and 65 years old with glioma. This rearrangement joins TRBV9 to TRBJ2-1; D may match TRBD1 or TRBD2 (6 bases each). The CDR3 sequence: CASSVVGGGGYNEQFF. CDR3 nucleotide sequence: TGTGCCAGCAGCGTAGTAGGAGGGGGTGGGTACAATGAGCAGTTCTTC.